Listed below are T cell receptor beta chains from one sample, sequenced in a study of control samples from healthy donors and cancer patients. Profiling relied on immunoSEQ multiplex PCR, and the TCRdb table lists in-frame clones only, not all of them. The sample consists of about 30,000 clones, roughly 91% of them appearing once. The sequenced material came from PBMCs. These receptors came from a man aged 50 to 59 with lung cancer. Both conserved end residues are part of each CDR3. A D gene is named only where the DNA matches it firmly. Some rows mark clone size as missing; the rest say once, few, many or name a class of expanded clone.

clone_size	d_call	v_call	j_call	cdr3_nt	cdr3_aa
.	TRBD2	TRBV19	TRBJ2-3	TGTGCCAGTAGCACAGCGGGGGGGCAGGGAGATACGCAGTATTTT	CASSTAGGQGDTQYF
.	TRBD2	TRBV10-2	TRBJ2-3	TGCGCCAGCAGTGATCCACCGGGGGGGCGCACAGATACGCAGTATTTT	CASSDPPGGRTDTQYF
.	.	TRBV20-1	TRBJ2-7	TGCAGTGCTAGAGCAGGGCTGGAGCAGTACTTC	CSARAGLEQYF
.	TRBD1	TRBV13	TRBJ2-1	TGTGCCAGCACCCGACAGGGCGGCAATGAGCAGTTCTTC	CASTRQGGNEQFF
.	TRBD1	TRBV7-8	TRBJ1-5	TGTGCCAGCAGCCCTAATATGGGACAGATCAATCAGCCCCAGCATTTT	CASSPNMGQINQPQHF
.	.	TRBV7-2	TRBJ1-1	TGTGCCAGCAGCTCCTTCGTGAACACTGAAGCTTTCTTT	CASSSFVNTEAFF
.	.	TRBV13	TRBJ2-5	TGTGCCAGCAGCTTAGCCTATAGCGGAGGAGAGACCCAGTACTTC	CASSLAYSGGETQYF
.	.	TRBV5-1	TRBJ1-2	TGCGCCAGCAGCTTGGGACAGAGTAACTATGGCTACACCTTC	CASSLGQSNYGYTF
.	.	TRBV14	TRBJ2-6	TGTGCCAGCAGCCAAGAAGTAGGGTTCTCTGGGGCCAACGTCCTGACTTTC	CASSQEVGFSGANVLTF
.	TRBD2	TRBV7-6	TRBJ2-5	TGTGCCAGCAGCTGGGGGGGACTGGGGTCCCGGGAGACCCAGTACTTC	CASSWGGLGSRETQYF
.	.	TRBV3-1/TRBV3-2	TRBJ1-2	TGTGCCAGCAGCCAAGTCCCCGATCTTGGCTACACCTTC	CASSQVPDLGYTF
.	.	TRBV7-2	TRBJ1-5	TGTGCCAGCAGCTTAGGATGGGAGCGGCCCCAGCATTTT	CASSLGWERPQHF
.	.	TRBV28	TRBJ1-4	TGTGCCAGCAGTTTAGGTTACGGAGCTAATGAAAAACTGTTTTTT	CASSLGYGANEKLFF
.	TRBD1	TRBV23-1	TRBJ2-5	TGCGCCAGCAGTCAATCTCTAGGGACAGGTAGGCAGACTTCTTGGAAAGAGACCCAGTACTTC	CASSQSLGTGRQTSWKETQYF
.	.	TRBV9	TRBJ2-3	TGTGCCAGCAGCGTAGAACCTTGTGGAGTCTCTGTGGCGGATACAGATACGCAGTATTTT	CASSVEPCGVSVADTDTQYF
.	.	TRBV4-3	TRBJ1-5	TGCGCCAGCAGCCAAGTGGTTGGCAGATTCTATAGCAATCAGCCCCAGCATTTT	CASSQVVGRFYSNQPQHF
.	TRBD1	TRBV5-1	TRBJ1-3	TGCGCCAGCAGCCCCGGACAGGCCAACTCTGGAAACACCATATATTTT	CASSPGQANSGNTIYF
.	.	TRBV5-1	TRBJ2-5	TGCGCCAGCAGCTTGGAGGGGGGGCGGGAGACCCAGTACTTC	CASSLEGGRETQYF
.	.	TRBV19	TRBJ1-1	TGTGCCAGTAGTCTTGAGGTAGGTCGGGACACTGAAGCTTTCTTT	CASSLEVGRDTEAFF
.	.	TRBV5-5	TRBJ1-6	TGTGCCAGCAGCTTGGTGGACGAACCACCCCTCCACTTT	CASSLVDEPPLHF
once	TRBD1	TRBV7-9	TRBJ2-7	TGTGCCAGCAGCTCCCGACCGGGACAGGGTGTTTTCGAGCAGTACTTC	CASSSRPGQGVFEQYF
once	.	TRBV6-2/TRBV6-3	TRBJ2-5	TGTGCCAGCAGTTTTGCGGGGGCCGAGACCCAGTACTTC	CASSFAGAETQYF